This entry lists 24 T cell receptor beta chains sequenced from one sample in a study of vaccination effects on CD4 cells after COVID-19. Generated by immunoSEQ multiplex PCR, the TCRdb table keeps only in-frame clones and is missing some. The table lists tens of thousands of clones, around 74% of them singletons. No antigen has been assigned to these receptors. With 10 days of culture completed, CD4+ T cells were isolated. Their SARS-CoV-2 infection, verified by PCR, occurred between March and December 2020. Participants were given two doses of BNT162b2 or mRNA-1273 vaccine. The source material was CD4+ T cells from PBMCs cultured without peptide, sampled after COVID-19 vaccination. These receptor sequences come from a human donor who had a prior SARS-CoV-2 infection.

The gene calls are TRBV7-9 and TRBJ2-1; 8 positions agree with TRBD1. The CDR3 is made up of 13 amino acids. V was clipped by 10 bases and J by 2 bases; unmatched bases: 4. Looked up from germline, CDR1 is SEHNR and CDR2 is FQNEAQ (reference sequence). The CDR3 DNA sequence: TGTGCCATCACACAGGGGGCCTACAATGAGCAGTTCTTC. It yields the protein CAITQGAYNEQFF.

The V call is TRBV7-2, the J call TRBJ2-7; TRBD2 matches at 10 bases. Unmatched junction bases numbered 10, after V lost 4 bases and J lost 7 bases. The CDR3 contains 15 residues. Germline lookup yields CDR1 SGHTA and CDR2 FQGNSA. CDR3 coding DNA: TGTGCCAGCAGCTATAGCGGGAGGACCCCGCGGGAGCAGTACTTC. Translating gives CASSYSGRTPREQYF.

This clone is categorized as medium-sized. The V call is TRBV11-3, the J call TRBJ2-7; 10 bases align to TRBD1. J lost 2 bases, V lost 0 bases, and 4 bases had no gene match. CDR3 size: 16 residues. Per germline, CDR1 SGHNT and CDR2 YENEEA. DNA of the CDR3: TGTGCCAGCAGCTTAGAGCGGACAGGGGGGGCCTACGAGCAGTACTTC. It is translated as CASSLERTGGAYEQYF.

This chain links TRBV19 with TRBJ2-3; TRBD2 agrees at 12 bases. This CDR3 contains 16 residues. The V gene's germline CDR1 is LNHDA and CDR2 SQIVND (reference sequence). The V gene end was trimmed by 5 bases and the J gene end by 2 bases; junction bases not matched to a gene: 5. In DNA, the CDR3 is TGTGCCAGTAGTGTCCTAGCGGGAGGGCCCACAGATACGCAGTATTTT. Its translation is CASSVLAGGPTDTQYF.

This clone appeared once. The gene calls are TRBV7-2 and TRBJ2-2; TRBD2 aligns across 7 bases. Germline CDR1 SGHTA, CDR2 FQGNSA. The J segment lost 3 bases and the V segment lost 5 bases, leaving 3 bases of the junction unmatched. The CDR3 consists of 14 residues. Here the CDR3 reads CASSRDYYTGELFF. The CDR3 DNA is TGTGCCAGCAGCCGGGACTACTACACCGGGGAGCTGTTTTTT.

The genes are TRBV2 and TRBJ1-2, with D tentatively TRBD1 (6 bases). CDR3 size: 16 residues. V was pared by 3 bases and J by 6 bases, with 20 bases between. Germline CDR1 reads SNHLY; CDR2 reads FYNNEI. Written as DNA, the CDR3 is TGTGCCAGCAGTGAGAACTCCGGCCGGGGGCGCGATGGCTACACCTTC. It is translated as CASSENSGRGRDGYTF.

V usage is TRBV5-1 and J usage is TRBJ2-7; D remains ambiguous. Germline V gives CDR1 SGHRS, CDR2 YFSETQ. V was shortened by 0 bases and J by 5 bases, with 18 bases between the two germline ends. The CDR3 has 16 amino acids. The CDR3 DNA is TGCGCCAGCAGCTTGGCCCCGAGGCAGGCCGGCGACGAGCAGTACTTC. Translation: CASSLAPRQAGDEQYF.

Here the CDR3 reads CASSFPFPDNYGYTF. The CDR3 region has the DNA TGTGCCAGCAGCTTCCCCTTCCCCGACAACTATGGCTACACCTTC. The chain has TRBV5-5 and TRBJ1-2, with D hard to call. Trimming left V 2 bases short and J 2 bases short, with 13 bases between. From germline, CDR1 is SGHKS and CDR2 YYEKEE (reference sequence). The CDR3 consists of 15 residues.

This chain uses TRBV5-8 with TRBJ2-3; TRBD2 is a possible D gene (5 bases). V was clipped by 1 base and J by 3 bases, with 12 bases between them. Germline V gene data show CDR1 as SGHTS and CDR2 as YDEGEE. CDR3 size: 15 residues. In nucleotides, the CDR3 is TGTGCCAGCAGCTTGTTTGGGCTAGCAACAGATACGCAGTATTTT. It specifies CASSLFGLATDTQYF.

This clone was counted between two and nine times. V is TRBV7-3 and J is TRBJ2-1; D is undetermined. This CDR3 is built from 14 residues. V dropped 0 bases and J dropped 0 bases, with 3 bases sitting between them. Germline V lookup: CDR1 SGHTA, CDR2 FQGTGA. The CDR3 here is CASSLTTSYNEQFF. The CDR3 bases are TGTGCCAGCAGCTTAACAACCTCCTACAATGAGCAGTTCTTC. Full variable domain (rest looked up from reference TRBV7-3 and TRBJ2-1): GAGVSQTPSNKVTEKGKYVELRCDPISGHTALYWYRQSLGQGPEFLIYFQGTGAADDSGLPNDRFFAVRPEGSVSTLKIQRTERGDSAVYLCASSLTTSYNEQFFGPGTRLTVL.

The chain couples TRBV3-1 (or the pseudogene TRBV3-2) to TRBJ1-2; D call uncertain. V lost 6 bases to trimming and J lost 1 base, with 9 bases between them. The germline V gene has CDR1 LGHDT and CDR2 YNNKEL (reference sequence). This CDR3 is 13 amino acids long. The CDR3 sequence is CASSSQLNYGYTF. The DNA of the CDR3 is TGTGCCAGCAGTTCACAGCTTAACTATGGCTACACCTTC.

V usage is TRBV5-6 and J usage is TRBJ2-6; a possible D gene is TRBD1 (5 bases). Germline assignment: CDR1 SGHDT and CDR2 YYEEEE. This CDR3 is 15 amino acids long. V was trimmed by 5 bases and J by 2 bases, leaving 11 bases between them. The CDR3 reads CASRSGQAGANVLTF. CDR3 nucleotide sequence: TGTGCCAGCAGATCCGGACAAGCTGGGGCCAACGTCCTGACTTTC.

This clone was observed once. The chain employs TRBV19 and TRBJ2-5; TRBD1 aligns across 7 bases. CDR3 length: 15 residues. Germline CDR1 LNHDA, CDR2 SQIVND (reference sequence). V shed 2 bases, J shed 3 bases, and the junction held 6 bases outside the gene matches. The CDR3 is CASSILGDREETQYF. Here the CDR3 DNA reads TGTGCCAGTAGTATACTAGGGGACAGAGAAGAGACCCAGTACTTC.

This sequence joins TRBV5-5 and TRBJ1-2, with 7 bases lining up with TRBD1. In germline, CDR1 is SGHKS, CDR2 YYEKEE (reference sequence). The CDR3 runs to 15 residues. Unmatched junction bases numbered 11, after V lost 4 bases and J lost 5 bases. The CDR3 DNA is TGTGCCAGCAGCCCGCGAGAAGGGACAGCGTATGGCTACACCTTC. Residues: CASSPREGTAYGYTF. Based on the CDR3 plus reference TRBV5-5 and TRBJ1-2, the full variable domain is DAGVTQSPTHLIKTRGQQVTLRCSPISGHKSVSWYQQVLGQGPQFIFQYYEKEERGRGNFPDRFSARQFPNYSSELNVNALLLGDSALYLCASSPREGTAYGYTFGSGTRLTVV.

The chain combines TRBV6-5 with TRBJ2-1; the match to TRBD2 covers 7 bases. The V segment lost 7 bases and the J segment 8 bases; nucleotides outside the gene matches: 11. The CDR3 is made up of 14 amino acids. Germline lookup yields CDR1 MNHEY and CDR2 SVGAGI. CDR3 region: CASNTPYLADEQFF. The CDR3 bases are TGTGCCAGCAATACGCCCTATCTAGCGGATGAGCAGTTCTTC.

In this sample, this clone turned up once. The chain couples TRBV7-3 to TRBJ2-3; 8 positions match TRBD2. Germline V gives CDR1 SGHTA, CDR2 FQGTGA. V lost 0 bases and J lost 0; bases outside the gene matches: 8. The CDR3 is 18 residues long. In DNA form, the CDR3 reads TGTGCCAGCAGCTTAACGGCCACTAGCGGATCTAGCACAGATACGCAGTATTTT. Its translation is CASSLTATSGSSTDTQYF.

Written as DNA, the CDR3 is TGTGCCAGCTATTATGAGGGGGGGAACACTGAAGCTTTCTTT. It encodes CASYYEGGNTEAFF. The V and J genes are TRBV6-1 and TRBJ1-1, with D perhaps matching TRBD1 (6 bases). Germline CDR1 and CDR2: MNHNS and SASEGT. The V end was cut by 8 bases, the J end by 1 base, with 14 bases between. The CDR3 spans 14 residues.

This clone was seen a single time. The rearrangement links TRBV15 to TRBJ1-2; D perhaps matches TRBD1 (6 bases). Between the trimmed V and J ends, which lost 0 bases and 6 bases, there was a span of 14 bases. CDR1 is LNHNV, CDR2 YYDKDF, per germline (reference sequence). The CDR3 is 15 residues long. The CDR3 nucleotides are TGTGCCACCAGCAGAGATCTAGGGGGGGCCGATGGCTACACCTTC. It specifies CATSRDLGGADGYTF. Looking up the rest from reference TRBV15 and TRBJ1-2 gives the full variable domain: DAMVIQNPRYQVTQFGKPVTLSCSQTLNHNVMYWYQQKSSQAPKLLFHYYDKDFNNEADTPDNFQSRRPNTSFCFLDIRSPGLGDTAMYLCATSRDLGGADGYTFGSGTRLTVV.

V gene TRBV15 combines with J gene TRBJ1-5; D is undetermined. Per the germline V gene, CDR1 is LNHNV and CDR2 is YYDKDF (reference sequence). The ends were cut back, 3 bases at V and 11 bases at J, with 14 bases in the middle. This CDR3 contains 13 residues. The CDR3 loop is CATSRSEVGAQHF. The CDR3, as DNA: TGTGCCACCAGCAGGTCTGAAGTCGGTGCCCAGCATTTT.

The chain uses TRBV5-1 and TRBJ2-3; D unclear. The V end lost 1 base, the J end lost 2 bases, and 11 bases lay between the germline ends. Looked up from germline, CDR1 is SGHRS and CDR2 is YFSETQ. This CDR3 has 15 residues. CDR3 DNA sequence: TGCGCCAGCAGCTTGAACCCAACTGACACAGATACGCAGTATTTT. Protein: CASSLNPTDTDTQYF.

This clone was counted only a few times. The J gene is TRBJ2-1, the V gene TRBV2, with D possibly matching TRBD2 (6 bases). The CDR3 is made up of 15 amino acids. CDR1 SNHLY and CDR2 FYNNEI come from the germline V gene. V shed 6 bases and J shed 6 bases, with 18 bases lying between them. The CDR3 loop reads CASSEPLAISNEQFF. In DNA form, the CDR3 reads TGTGCCAGCAGCGAACCTCTAGCGATCTCCAATGAGCAGTTCTTC.

This clone was recorded only once. The chain uses TRBV6-5 and TRBJ1-2, with TRBD1 matching 7 bases. From germline, CDR1 is MNHEY and CDR2 SVGAGI. V lost 0 bases and J lost 2; bases outside the gene matches: 6. The CDR3 is 16 amino acids. The CDR3: CASSYSMAGGNYGYTF. The CDR3 DNA follows: TGTGCCAGCAGTTACTCTATGGCAGGGGGAAACTATGGCTACACCTTC.

The rearrangement uses TRBV12-3 or TRBV12-4 and TRBJ1-2; no reliable D call. Trimming cost V 7 bases and J 6 bases, with 15 bases left between them. This CDR3 contains 13 residues. The CDR3 coding sequence is TGTGCCAGCAATAGCGGCCGCTCGGATGGCTACACCTTC. Amino acids: CASNSGRSDGYTF.

The chain carries TRBV11-3 and TRBJ1-2, with D unresolved. The V end lost 1 base, the J end lost 1 base, and 7 bases lay between the germline ends. This CDR3 contains 14 residues. CDR1 SGHNT and CDR2 YENEEA come from the germline V gene. CDR3 nucleotides: TGTGCCAGCAGCTTAGGGGCGGTTAACTATGGCTACACCTTC. It translates to CASSLGAVNYGYTF.